This T cell receptor beta chain was sequenced during a study of T cells in Graves' hyperthyroidism and ophthalmopathy. Trimming removed 6 bases from V and 5 bases from J, with 19 bases in between. Germline CDR1 reads MNHEY; CDR2 reads SVGAGI. The CDR3 is made up of 15 amino acids. General study points: Ophthalmopathy was model-predicted a median about 6.9 months pre-onset. Most thyroid-expanded clonotypes above 0.001 were also found in blood. Researchers report that a 13 V-J model separated ophthalmopathy from stable hyperthyroidism.

RNA transcripts were the template for amplifying TCR beta CDR3 regions. The TCR CDR3 was amplified in a first-round RT-PCR using the HTBI primer set. TCRdb reprocessed the multiplex PCR reads with MiXCR, giving one entry per CDR3 protein. The data contain hundreds of thousands of distinct CDR3 sequences, 45% of them singletons. Concerning this clonotype: Its antigen is currently unknown.

On the basis of clinical symptoms, serum thyroxine and TRAb, thyroid ultrasound and orbital computed tomography, diagnoses were made. The receptor was derived from an adult man with Graves' disease, either hyperthyroidism or ophthalmopathy (not recorded which). The rearrangement uses TRBV6-5 and TRBJ2-5; a weak D match, TRBD1 (6 bases). Sequencing was carried out using peripheral blood or thyroid tissue (not recorded which). CDR3 nucleotide sequence: TGTGCCAGCAGCCCGGGACAATACCTCTGGGAGACCCAGTACTTC. Amino acid sequence: CASSPGQYLWETQYF.